The subject of this entry is one T cell receptor (beta chain). Its cognate antigen is unknown. CDR1 and CDR2 from the germline V gene are MNHNY and SVGAGI (reference sequence). The CDR3 runs 13 residues. V lost 4 bases and J 4 bases, leaving 9 bases between the germline ends. The data were obtained in a study of cytomegalovirus exposure and HLA in healthy donors. Donors were ostensibly healthy at sampling, although undocumented immune exposures were probable. 60 Vbeta and 13 Jbeta primers were used in PCR. TCRdb keeps only in-frame clones here, not all; method: immunoSEQ multiplex PCR. The repertoire has more than 100,000 clones, 70% to 75% of them found once; the top ten carry around 4.1%. General study findings and limits: According to the study, 150 to 200 TCR beta chains were cytomegalovirus-associated.

The chain recombines TRBV6-6 with TRBJ2-3; D possibly corresponds to TRBD1 (6 bases). The source of this sequence is a woman aged 35 to 49 in good health and CMV-seronegative. Material for sequencing was PBMCs. In nucleotides, the CDR3 is TGTGCCAGCAGTTTAACAGGGCCAGATACGCAGTATTTT. It translates to CASSLTGPDTQYF.